Here is one T cell receptor beta chain with its context. A much more abundant neighbour one base away suggests this may be a read error. Germline V gives CDR1 SQVTM, CDR2 ANQGSEA. This CDR3 region has 14 residues. The V gene lost 6 bases and the J gene lost 0 bases, with 13 bases spanning the gap. The sample comes from a study of blood T cells in healthy people across ages. With a J-beta primer mix and a sample-barcoded 5' primer, a second PCR ran about 6 to 11 cycles. TCRdb processed the 5' RACE reads anew with MiXCR; each CDR3 protein has one entry. The table has hundreds of thousands of distinct CDR3 sequences, more than 45% seen once.

This receptor was taken from a woman aged 80 or older in good health. This chain connects TRBV29-1 to TRBJ2-3, with D possibly being TRBD1 or TRBD2 (7 bases each). Input material: blood. CDR3 coding DNA: TGCAGCGTGACAGGGAGGGAGAGCACAGATACGCAGTATTTT. This sequence encodes CSVTGRESTDTQYF.